The 16 T cell receptor beta chains below come from one sample, sequenced in a study of naive and memory T cell subsets. Findings and caveats of the study: Naive repertoires, especially CD8, held a few larger clonotypes, possibly memory cells re-expressing CD45RA.

Their antigen targets remain unknown. The beta constant-region primer was an equimolar mix of two oligonucleotides covering TRBC1 and TRBC2. Four rounds of PCR amplified the ligated cDNA using nested alpha and beta constant-region primers plus SP2. One entry per CDR3 protein results from TCRdb running MiXCR on the UMI-ligation and nested PCR reads. The sample lists approximately 140,000 distinct CDR3 sequences; approximately 24% were seen once. Source material: naive CD4+ T cells from blood. Source of these receptors: a human donor in good health.

In this sample, this clonotype turned up many times. The rearrangement joins TRBV11-2 to TRBJ2-2; 9 bases fit TRBD1. Germline trimming cut 4 bases from V and 4 bases from J; bases unmatched to any gene: 4. The CDR3 totals 15 residues. Germline loops: CDR1 SGHAT, CDR2 FQNNGV. The CDR3 is CASSSQGAFTGELFF. CDR3 in DNA: TGTGCCAGCAGCTCACAGGGGGCGTTCACCGGGGAGCTGTTTTTT.

This chain links TRBV28 with TRBJ2-1; 10 bases are a match to TRBD2. The CDR3 is 16 residues long. The J segment lost 7 bases and the V segment lost 2 bases, leaving 8 bases of the junction unmatched. CDR1 and CDR2 (germline): MDHEN, SYDVKM. The CDR3 DNA sequence: TGTGCCAGCAGTTTAATGGGACTAGCGCAAAAAAATGAGCAGTTCTTC. This translates into CASSLMGLAQKNEQFF.

This clonotype turned up a few times. CDR3 sequence (DNA): TGTGCCAGCAGTTCTTGGGACAGTACCTACTACGAGCAGTACTTC. Protein: CASSSWDSTYYEQYF. V is TRBV28 and J is TRBJ2-7; 7 positions match TRBD1. Losses at the gene ends were 4 bases for V and 3 bases for J; bases not matched to a gene: 9. This CDR3 contains 15 residues. In germline, CDR1 is MDHEN, CDR2 SYDVKM.

This clonotype occurred a few times. The gene calls are TRBV6-4 and TRBJ2-1, with 7 bases fitting TRBD1. V gave up 7 bases and J gave up 0 bases; unmatched junction bases: 9. The CDR3 has 16 residues. Germline V lookup: CDR1 MRHNA, CDR2 SNTAGT. This CDR3 reads CASNPLDRSSYNEQFF. The CDR3 DNA reads TGTGCCAGCAACCCCCTGGACAGGAGCTCCTACAATGAGCAGTTCTTC.

This clonotype turned up a few times. The chain links TRBV29-1 to TRBJ2-7; TRBD1 matches 7 bases. CDR1 is SQVTM and CDR2 is ANQGSEA in the germline V gene. This CDR3 has 13 amino acids. Unmatched junction bases numbered 10, after V lost 7 bases and J lost 4 bases. The CDR3 protein is CSAEGTESYEQYF. For the CDR3, the DNA is TGCAGCGCCGAGGGGACAGAAAGTTACGAGCAGTACTTC.

This clonotype turned up a few times. This chain uses TRBV7-9 with TRBJ2-7; D is possibly TRBD2 (7 bases). In germline, CDR1 is SEHNR, CDR2 FQNEAQ (reference sequence). The CDR3 covers 15 residues. Trimming left V 5 bases short and J 4 bases short, with 18 bases between. CDR3 in amino acids: CASSPMEGGAYEQYF. The CDR3 bases are TGTGCCAGCAGCCCTATGGAAGGGGGGGCTTACGAGCAGTACTTC.

The chain has TRBV7-9 and TRBJ2-3, with D maybe TRBD1 (5 bases). Germline assignment: CDR1 SEHNR and CDR2 FQNEAQ (reference sequence). V was shortened by 3 bases and J by 0 bases, with 10 bases between the two germline ends. This CDR3 spans 15 amino acids. CDR3 residues: CASSLAGSSTDTQYF. The DNA for the CDR3 is TGTGCCAGCAGCTTGGCAGGGTCTAGCACAGATACGCAGTATTTT.

This clonotype was observed a handful of times. The rearrangement joins TRBV10-1 to TRBJ2-3; TRBD2 might be the D (7 bases). CDR1 is WNHNN and CDR2 is SYGVQD in the germline V gene (reference sequence). This CDR3 has 15 amino acids. The V and J ends lost 1 base and 1 base respectively, with 9 bases between them. CDR3 sequence (DNA): TGCGCCAGCAGTGAGTGGGGGGGCCGCACAGATACGCAGTATTTT. Translated: CASSEWGGRTDTQYF.

The chain is built from TRBV12-3 or TRBV12-4 and TRBJ1-3; tentatively, D is TRBD1 (5 bases). This CDR3 comprises 13 residues. Deletions cut 5 bases from V and 5 bases from J, with 10 bases between. CDR3 DNA: TGTGCCAGCAGTGTCCAGGGTCGAAACACCATATATTTT. Its translation is CASSVQGRNTIYF.

This clonotype was detected ten times or more. The V and J genes are TRBV29-1 and TRBJ2-7; D perhaps matches TRBD1 (6 bases). The germline V gene encodes CDR1 SQVTM and CDR2 ANQGSEA. The CDR3 loop spans 15 amino acids. Trimming stripped 4 bases from V and 4 bases from J, with 20 bases between. The DNA for the CDR3 is TGCAGCGTTGGAGGGTCCGGGACATTGCAATACGAGCAGTACTTC. It translates to CSVGGSGTLQYEQYF.

This chain joins TRBV6-6 and TRBJ1-5, with 7 bases matching TRBD1. Germline V CDR1 and CDR2: MNHNY, SVGAGI (reference sequence). Germline trimming cut 2 bases from V and 2 bases from J; bases unmatched to any gene: 3. The CDR3 is made up of 15 amino acids. The CDR3 DNA reads TGTGCCAGCAGTTACCTCAGGGGGGGCAATCAGCCCCAGCATTTT. This encodes CASSYLRGGNQPQHF.

The J gene is TRBJ2-7, the V gene TRBV28; 9 positions agree with TRBD1. Germline loops: CDR1 MDHEN, CDR2 SYDVKM. Germline trimming cut 7 bases from V and 6 bases from J; bases unmatched to any gene: 13. The CDR3 runs 15 residues. The CDR3 DNA reads as TGTGCCAGCACCCCACCCGGGACAGGGAGTTCCGAGCAGTACTTC. This codes for CASTPPGTGSSEQYF.

V gene TRBV4-1 combines with J gene TRBJ2-6, with TRBD1 identical over 8 bases. V lost 1 base, J lost 0 bases, and 5 bases stayed unmatched. Per the germline V gene, CDR1 is MGHRA and CDR2 is YSYEKL. This CDR3 contains 18 residues. The CDR3 DNA reads TGCGCCAGCAGCCAAGTGGGACAGGCCAGCTCTGGGGCCAACGTCCTGACTTTC. Its protein product is CASSQVGQASSGANVLTF.

This clonotype has more than one count but fewer than ten. The chain uses TRBV9 and TRBJ1-3; D not resolved. This CDR3 region has 13 residues. Germline V gene sequence: CDR1 SGDLS, CDR2 YYNGEE. V was pared by 2 bases and J by 4 bases, with 7 bases between. The CDR3 DNA follows: TGTGCCAGCAGCGTTCCGGGCGGAAACACCATATATTTT. It yields the protein CASSVPGGNTIYF.

This sequence joins TRBV4-3 and TRBJ2-7, with TRBD2 as a possible D gene (6 bases). Looked up from germline, CDR1 is LGHNA and CDR2 is YSLEER. The CDR3 consists of 16 residues. The V end was cut by 0 bases, the J end by 5 bases, with 17 bases between. This CDR3 reads CASSQDSGPRSHEQYF. The CDR3 nucleotides are TGCGCCAGCAGCCAAGATAGCGGCCCCAGAAGCCACGAGCAGTACTTC.

The CDR3 DNA reads as TGTGCCAGCAGCGTAGGACCCGAGGCCCTCACTGAAGCTTTCTTT. The encoded protein is CASSVGPEALTEAFF. The chain couples TRBV9 to TRBJ1-1; D gene unclear. The CDR3 covers 15 residues. The V end was cut by 0 bases, the J end by 4 bases, with 13 bases between. CDR1 and CDR2 from the germline V gene are SGDLS and YYNGEE.